These 16 T cell receptor beta chains share one sample of origin, sequenced in a study of T cells in Graves' hyperthyroidism and ophthalmopathy. TCR beta CDR3 region amplification was performed from RNA transcripts. RT-PCR in the first round (using the HTBI primer set) targeted the TCR CDR3. TCRdb re-called the multiplex PCR reads through MiXCR, storing one row per CDR3 protein. The profile shows 550,000 to 600,000 distinct CDR3 sequences, more than 45% of them singletons. The source material was peripheral blood or thyroid tissue (not recorded which). These receptors were collected from an adult woman with Graves' disease, either hyperthyroidism or ophthalmopathy (not recorded which).

This clonotype appeared many times. CDR3 coding DNA: TGTGCCAGCAAGGAGGGAAGATCAGTAGCTTTCTTT. This sequence encodes CASKEGRSVAFF. The chain is built from TRBV6-6 and TRBJ1-1, with D hard to call. This CDR3 is 12 amino acids long. CDR1 is MNHNY, CDR2 SVGAGI, per germline (reference sequence). V was shortened by 7 bases and J by 10 bases, with 16 bases between the two germline ends.

This chain links TRBV7-9 with TRBJ2-5; no clear D gene. The germline V gene encodes CDR1 SEHNR and CDR2 FQNEAQ (reference sequence). Trimming stripped 3 bases from V and 3 bases from J, with 8 bases between. This CDR3 comprises 13 residues. CDR3 amino acids: CASSFAREETQYF. The CDR3 bases are TGTGCCAGCAGCTTCGCTAGGGAAGAGACCCAGTACTTC.

The genes are TRBV9 and TRBJ2-1; D unclear. V gave up 4 bases and J gave up 11 bases, with 10 bases separating them. This CDR3 is built from 11 residues. The germline CDR1 and CDR2 sequences are SGDLS and YYNGEE. The CDR3 DNA reads TGTGCCAGCAGCCAAGAGACTCAGCAGTTCTTC. Protein product: CASSQETQQFF.

This clonotype was observed at least ten times. The chain carries TRBV6-6 and TRBJ2-5; 11 nucleotides line up with TRBD2. CDR3 length equals 19 residues. J lost 2 bases, V lost 2 bases, and 13 bases had no gene match. Germline V gene sequence: CDR1 MNHNY, CDR2 SVGAGI (reference sequence). The CDR3 reads CASSYPLAGGIAHQETQYF. Here the CDR3 DNA reads TGTGCCAGCAGTTACCCCCTAGCGGGAGGCATTGCCCATCAAGAGACCCAGTACTTC.

This sequence joins TRBV19 and TRBJ1-4, with D perhaps matching TRBD1 (6 bases). V was pared by 4 bases and J by 5 bases, with 11 bases between. Germline V gene lookup returns CDR1 LNHDA and CDR2 SQIVND (reference sequence). The CDR3 extends over 14 amino acids. CDR3 sequence reads: CASSTGTYNEKLFF. DNA for the CDR3: TGTGCCAGTAGTACGGGGACATACAATGAAAAACTGTTTTTT.

This clonotype came up many times. Compared with germline, one end of the junction differs, possibly owing to a read error. This sequence joins TRBV5-1 and TRBJ2-7; D call uncertain. This CDR3 is 12 amino acids long. Germline CDR1 reads SGHRS; CDR2 reads YFSETQ. In nucleotides, the CDR3 is TGTGCCAGCAGCCCCAACTCCTACGAGCAGTACTTC. Translation: CASSPNSYEQYF.

This clonotype was seen many times. This chain links TRBV5-1 with TRBJ1-4; D unclear. Trimming took off 2 bases at V and 4 bases at J, with 9 bases between the two ends. The germline V gene has CDR1 SGHRS and CDR2 YFSETQ. The CDR3 contains 14 residues. CDR3 region: CASSLTGNNEKLFF. The CDR3 DNA reads as TGCGCCAGCAGCTTAACGGGAAATAATGAAAAACTGTTTTTT.

Concerning this clonotype: The CDR3 does not close with the conserved phenylalanine or tryptophan, likely indicating a read error. It is unclear where the CDR3 begins or ends on the DNA, so no DNA is shown, and the CDR3 is as TCRdb lists it. The chain couples TRBV6-4 to TRBJ1-4. The CDR3 adds up to 10 amino acids, both ends counted. In germline, CDR1 is MRHNA, CDR2 SNTAGT. The CDR3 protein is CASSRLAGSV.

This clonotype was detected a few times. The chain combines TRBV30 with TRBJ2-7; TRBD1 matches at 11 bases. From germline, CDR1 is GTSNPN and CDR2 SVGIG (reference sequence). The CDR3 spans 12 residues. V shed 5 bases, J shed 7 bases, and the junction held 4 bases outside the gene matches. The CDR3 reads CAWAGTGGEQYF. The CDR3 coding sequence is TGTGCCTGGGCCGGGACAGGGGGAGAGCAGTACTTC.

This clonotype appeared many times. The chain couples TRBV5-1 to TRBJ2-7, with a tentative D call TRBD2 (6 bases). V lost 4 bases and J 0 bases, leaving 11 bases between the germline ends. Germline V lookup: CDR1 SGHRS, CDR2 YFSETQ. The CDR3 extends over 14 amino acids. The CDR3 region has the DNA TGCGCCAGCAGCCCCGGGGACTTCTCCTACGAGCAGTACTTC. Its protein is CASSPGDFSYEQYF.

To note about this clonotype: One end of the junction fails to match germline, which may point to a read error. This chain uses TRBV15 with TRBJ1-6, with D hard to call. Germline V lookup: CDR1 LNHNV, CDR2 YYDKDF (reference sequence). This CDR3 has 12 amino acids. The chain's CDR3 is CVTSGGNSPLHF. CDR3 bases: TGTGTCACCAGCGGTGGGAATTCACCCCTCCACTTT.

This clonotype was detected ten times or more. V and J are TRBV28 and TRBJ1-5; D not certain. Germline values: CDR1 MDHEN, CDR2 SYDVKM. CDR3 length equals 14 residues. The V and J ends lost 1 base and 5 bases respectively, with 9 bases between them. The CDR3 bases are TGTGCCAGCAGTTTATTCAGGTCGGATCAGCCCCAGCATTTT. It encodes CASSLFRSDQPQHF.

The chain joins TRBV7-9 to TRBJ2-7, with a weak D call TRBD1 (5 bases). CDR1 is SEHNR and CDR2 is FQNEAQ in the germline V gene (reference sequence). V was cut by 8 bases and J by 6 bases, with 14 bases left in between. This CDR3 is built from 12 residues. In DNA form, the CDR3 reads TGTGCCAGCGGAGAGAGGACACGCGAGCAGTACTTC. This codes for CASGERTREQYF.

The rearrangement joins TRBV25-1 to TRBJ2-2, with D maybe TRBD2 (6 bases). This CDR3 comprises 15 residues. Germline lookup yields CDR1 MGHDK and CDR2 SYGVNS. The V gene lost 6 bases and the J gene lost 5 bases, with 16 bases spanning the gap. The CDR3 sequence is CASSSEGQRTGELFF. Written as DNA, the CDR3 is TGTGCCAGCAGCTCGGAGGGGCAGCGAACCGGGGAGCTGTTTTTT.

The chain is built from TRBV10-2 and TRBJ1-2, with 9 bases fitting TRBD1. The CDR3 is made up of 13 amino acids. Trimming at V came to 3 bases and at J to 5 bases, leaving 1 base not matched to a gene. Germline CDR1 reads WSHSY; CDR2 reads SAAADI. The CDR3 is CASSEGTGYGYTF. CDR3 DNA: TGCGCCAGCAGTGAAGGGACAGGGTATGGCTACACCTTC.

This clonotype was picked up many times. The rearrangement links TRBV4-1 to TRBJ2-5; D possibly corresponds to TRBD2 (5 bases). This CDR3 is 14 amino acids long. The V gene's germline CDR1 is MGHRA and CDR2 YSYEKL. Deletions cut 1 base from V and 7 bases from J, with 13 bases between. CDR3: CASSQVFRRPTQYF. For the CDR3, the DNA is TGCGCCAGCAGCCAAGTTTTCCGGAGGCCGACCCAGTACTTC.